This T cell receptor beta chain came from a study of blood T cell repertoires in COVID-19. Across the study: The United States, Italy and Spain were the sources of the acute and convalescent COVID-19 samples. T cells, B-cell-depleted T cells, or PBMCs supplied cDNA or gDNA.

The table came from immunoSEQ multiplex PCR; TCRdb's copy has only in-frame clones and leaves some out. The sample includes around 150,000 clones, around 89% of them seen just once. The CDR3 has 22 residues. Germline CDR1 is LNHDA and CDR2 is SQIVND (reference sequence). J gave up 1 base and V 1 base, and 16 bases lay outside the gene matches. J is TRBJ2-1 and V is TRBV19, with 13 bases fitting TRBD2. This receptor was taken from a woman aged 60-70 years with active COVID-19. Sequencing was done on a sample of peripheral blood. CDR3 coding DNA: TGTGCCAGTAGTATAGCTCTATTCCCGGGACTAGCGGGGCTGGATTCCTACAATGAGCAGTTCTTC. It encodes CASSIALFPGLAGLDSYNEQFF.